The next 25 T cell receptor beta chains were all read from a single sample in a study of beta chain features in type 1 diabetes. As every portion of the isolated RNA was reverse transcribed, the sequencing read expressed TCRB transcripts. Measured with immunoSEQ multiplex PCR; TCRdb has only the in-frame clones, and not every one. The sample consists of approximately 470,000 clones, about 30% of them appearing once. Specimen: naive CD4+ T cells from blood. These receptors came from a man younger than 30 in good health.

The chain uses TRBV10-3 and TRBJ2-3, with a possible D match to TRBD2 (6 bases). Trimming removed 7 bases at V and 4 bases at J, with 12 bases between. The CDR3 consists of 13 residues. Germline V gene lookup returns CDR1 ENHRY and CDR2 SYGVKD. For the CDR3, the DNA is TGTGCCATCACCGGGAGTGAGGCAGATACGCAGTATTTT. Amino acids: CAITGSEADTQYF.

This clone was seen only a few times. This chain joins TRBV6-6 and TRBJ2-3; a weak D match, TRBD1 (6 bases). This CDR3 spans 13 amino acids. Between the trimmed V and J ends, which lost 7 bases and 2 bases, there was a span of 10 bases. Germline V CDR1 and CDR2: MNHNY, SVGAGI (reference sequence). DNA of the CDR3: TGTGCCAGCACAACAGGGAACACAGATACGCAGTATTTT. It encodes CASTTGNTDTQYF.

A remark on this clone: The sample contains more than one DNA sequence encoding this CDR3. The chain combines TRBV7-9 with TRBJ2-7; 10 bases fit TRBD1. V was pared by 5 bases and J by 4 bases, with 8 bases of the junction left unmatched. Looked up from germline, CDR1 is SEHNR and CDR2 is FQNEAQ (reference sequence). The CDR3 runs 15 residues. CDR3 residues: CASSPRTGGPYEQYF. The DNA for the CDR3 is TGTGCCAGCAGCCCAAGGACAGGGGGTCCTTACGAGCAGTACTTC.

The rearrangement joins TRBV30 to TRBJ2-2; D is undetermined. With 0 bases removed from V and 1 base from J, the gap between germline ends came to 9 bases. Germline CDR1 is GTSNPN and CDR2 is SVGIG (reference sequence). CDR3 length: 15 residues. DNA of the CDR3: TGTGCCTGGAGTGTAACCCTAATGAACACCGGGGAGCTGTTTTTT. It encodes CAWSVTLMNTGELFF.

This clone has a handful of counts. The chain employs TRBV4-1 and TRBJ2-1; D is undetermined. With 8 bases removed from V and 12 bases from J, the gap between germline ends came to 17 bases. Germline CDR1 MGHRA, CDR2 YSYEKL. CDR3 size: 12 residues. CDR3 in amino acids: CASSRPATRQFF. Written as DNA, the CDR3 is TGCGCCAGCTCCAGGCCGGCGACCCGGCAGTTCTTC.

V usage is TRBV30 and J usage is TRBJ2-7, with TRBD2 as a possible D gene (6 bases). Trimming pared 0 bases from V and 6 bases from J, leaving 12 bases between. The CDR3 is made up of 13 amino acids. Germline V gene data show CDR1 as GTSNPN and CDR2 as SVGIG (reference sequence). CDR3 bases: TGTGCCTGGAGTGTACATCGGACTACCGAGCAGTACTTC. Its translation: CAWSVHRTTEQYF.

The chain joins TRBV14 to TRBJ2-1; 7 nucleotides line up with TRBD2. V dropped 0 bases and J dropped 5; count of bases not matched to a gene: 7. This CDR3 is built from 16 residues. The germline CDR1 and CDR2 sequences are SGHDN and FVKESK. CDR3 bases: TGTGCCAGCAGCCAAGAAGGAGCGGGATCACACAATGAGCAGTTCTTC. Translating gives CASSQEGAGSHNEQFF.

This clone was detected only a few times. This chain connects TRBV7-8 to TRBJ2-7, with D unresolved. Per germline, CDR1 SGHVS and CDR2 FQNEAQ. V was clipped by 0 bases and J by 1 base, with 4 bases between them. The CDR3 spans 13 residues. CDR3 in DNA: TGTGCCAGCAGCTTAGCGGAGTCCTACGAGCAGTACTTC. It specifies CASSLAESYEQYF.

The CDR3 here is CASSERSEEYF. The CDR3 region has the DNA TGTGCCAGCAGTGAACGGTCGGAGGAGTACTTC. The chain couples TRBV6-1 to TRBJ2-7; a weak D match, TRBD2 (5 bases). CDR1 MNHNS and CDR2 SASEGT come from the germline V gene. Trimming stripped 2 bases from V and 11 bases from J, with 10 bases between. The CDR3 runs to 11 residues.

This clone was recorded only once. This chain links TRBV7-2 with TRBJ2-5; D unresolved. Germline V lookup: CDR1 SGHTA, CDR2 FQGNSA. Between the trimmed V and J ends, which lost 5 bases and 2 bases, there was a span of 18 bases. The CDR3 sequence is 16 residues long. In DNA, the CDR3 is TGTGCCAGCAGCGCCGCGGTAGGGCGTCTGCAAGAGACCCAGTACTTC. It translates to CASSAAVGRLQETQYF.

This chain joins TRBV5-4 and TRBJ2-5, with 12 nucleotides matching TRBD2. Trimming cost V 4 bases and J 1 base; bases outside gene matches: 8. The CDR3 is made up of 17 amino acids. Looked up from germline, CDR1 is SGHNT and CDR2 is YYREEE (reference sequence). This CDR3 reads CASSGPGTSGPQETQYF. For the CDR3, the DNA is TGTGCCAGCAGCGGGCCCGGGACTAGCGGGCCCCAAGAGACCCAGTACTTC.

The CDR3 here is CSVAGEGEKLFF. The CDR3 nucleotides read TGCAGCGTTGCAGGGGAGGGTGAAAAACTGTTTTTT. This chain uses TRBV29-1 with TRBJ1-4; weak D call: TRBD1 (6 bases). Germline CDR1 is SQVTM and CDR2 is ANQGSEA. There are 12 residues in the CDR3. Trimming shortened V by 4 bases and J by 7 bases, and 10 bases separated the two germline ends.

A few counts support this clone. The genes are TRBV7-2 and TRBJ2-7; D possibly uses TRBD1 or TRBD2 (5 bases each). The CDR3 runs 15 residues. Germline CDR1 reads SGHTA; CDR2 reads FQGNSA. V lost 6 bases to trimming and J lost 5 bases, with 20 bases between them. DNA for the CDR3: TGTGCCAGCAGTATAAGTGGCCCGGGACGGCACGAGCAGTACTTC. Encoded protein: CASSISGPGRHEQYF.

J is TRBJ2-2 and V is TRBV9; no firm D call. CDR1 and CDR2 (germline): SGDLS, YYNGEE. The ends were cut back, 0 bases at V and 2 bases at J, with 8 bases in the middle. The CDR3 is 15 residues long. CDR3 protein: CASSVVGTNTGELFF. The CDR3 DNA sequence: TGTGCCAGCAGCGTAGTTGGCACTAACACCGGGGAGCTGTTTTTT.

The rearrangement joins TRBV23-1 to TRBJ2-5; 7 positions agree with TRBD1. TRBV23-1 is known as an ORF, though its function is uncertain. With V trimmed by 7 bases and J by 5 bases, 13 bases remained unmatched. This CDR3 contains 15 residues. This CDR3 reads CASKTNLGGRETQYF. The CDR3 DNA sequence: TGCGCCAGCAAAACTAATTTAGGGGGCCGGGAGACCCAGTACTTC.

The table lists this clone with a few counts. CDR3 sequence reads: CASSPTPGTGTVEQYF. CDR3 coding DNA: TGTGCCAGCAGTCCCACCCCCGGGACAGGGACTGTCGAGCAGTACTTC. The chain uses TRBV27 and TRBJ2-7; 9 positions match TRBD1. The germline V gene has CDR1 MNHEY and CDR2 SMNVEV (reference sequence). The CDR3 has 16 residues. V gave up 5 bases and J gave up 6 bases; unmatched junction bases: 14.

About this clone itself: Other nucleotide sequences from this sample produce the same CDR3. V gene TRBV30 combines with J gene TRBJ1-5; 7 bases are shared with TRBD1. The CDR3 loop spans 13 amino acids. Germline loops: CDR1 GTSNPN, CDR2 SVGIG (reference sequence). J lost 1 base, V lost 3 bases, and 0 bases had no gene match. CDR3 sequence (DNA): TGTGCCTGGAGACAGGGGAGCAATCAGCCCCAGCATTTT. As protein: CAWRQGSNQPQHF.

The chain uses TRBV18 and TRBJ1-4; D uncertain. The germline CDR1 and CDR2 sequences are KGHSH and LQKENI. CDR3 length: 12 residues. The V end lost 3 bases, the J end lost 12 bases, and 11 bases lay between the germline ends. The CDR3 loop is CASSPQAFQLFF. CDR3 nucleotides: TGTGCCAGCTCACCTCAAGCTTTTCAACTGTTTTTT.

The chain uses TRBV5-1 and TRBJ2-3; either TRBD1 or TRBD2 may fit D (6 bases each). Germline V CDR1 and CDR2: SGHRS, YFSETQ. CDR3 length: 15 residues. The V and J ends lost 0 bases and 4 bases respectively, with 12 bases between them. CDR3 in amino acids: CASSLDGGRADTQYF. CDR3 DNA sequence: TGCGCCAGCAGCTTGGATGGGGGGCGCGCAGATACGCAGTATTTT.

J is TRBJ2-3 and V is TRBV4-2; 8 nucleotides agree with TRBD2. The trim removed 8 bases at V and 3 bases at J, leaving 10 bases unmatched. The germline V gene has CDR1 LGHNA and CDR2 YNFKEQ. The CDR3 is 15 residues long. In DNA form, the CDR3 reads TGTGCCAGCGCGGGAGCGGGAGTCTTGACAGATACGCAGTATTTT. This gives the protein CASAGAGVLTDTQYF.

Details on this clone: In the same sample, other DNA sequences code for this CDR3. This chain uses TRBV25-1 with TRBJ1-2; no reliable D call. V was pared by 3 bases and J by 2 bases, with 4 bases between. Per the germline V gene, CDR1 is MGHDK and CDR2 is SYGVNS. This CDR3 contains 12 residues. In DNA, the CDR3 is TGTGCCAGCAGTGACTGGAACTATGGCTACACCTTC. Its protein product is CASSDWNYGYTF.

The chain joins TRBV29-1 to TRBJ2-7; TRBD1 or TRBD2 may be the D gene (5 bases each). The CDR3 runs 13 residues. Germline values: CDR1 SQVTM, CDR2 ANQGSEA. Trimming took off 3 bases at V and 3 bases at J, with 12 bases between the two ends. CDR3 nucleotides: TGCAGCGTTGAGAGGGGTTTAGGCTACGAGCAGTACTTC. This translates into CSVERGLGYEQYF.

The V gene is TRBV7-2, the J gene TRBJ2-5, with 7 bases identical to TRBD1. This CDR3 has 12 residues. V lost 6 bases, J lost 4 bases, and 2 bases stayed unmatched. CDR1 is SGHTA and CDR2 is FQGNSA in the germline V gene. The CDR3 sequence is CASRNRGETQYF. CDR3 sequence (DNA): TGTGCCAGCAGGAACAGGGGAGAGACCCAGTACTTC.

This clone occurred a few times. The chain recombines TRBV30 with TRBJ2-2; D unclear. The CDR3 is 14 residues long. Germline values: CDR1 GTSNPN, CDR2 SVGIG (reference sequence). V gave up 3 bases and J gave up 5 bases, with 13 bases separating them. The CDR3 nucleotides read TGTGCCTGGAGGAGTCTCACTGTGACCGGGGAGCTGTTTTTT. As protein: CAWRSLTVTGELFF.

The rearrangement joins TRBV5-6 to TRBJ2-1, with D uncertain. In germline, CDR1 is SGHDT, CDR2 YYEEEE. The CDR3 totals 15 residues. Trimming removed 2 bases from V and 1 base from J, with 10 bases in between. CDR3 coding DNA: TGTGCCAGCAGCTTTCCGACACGGTCCTACAATGAGCAGTTCTTC. It is translated as CASSFPTRSYNEQFF.